This T cell receptor (beta chain) was found in a study of CD8 T cell repertoires and HIV-1 epitope variants. Study-level information: Control wells had CMV/EBV/flu peptides, negative Ebola AY9, or no peptide. The baseline condition was 1M T cells left uncultured.

From germline, CDR1 is SGHRS and CDR2 YFSETQ. The CDR3 consists of 15 residues. Between the trimmed V and J ends, which lost 1 base and 3 bases, there was a span of 13 bases. This clone was observed many times. TCR beta CDR3 was sequenced at survey depth on immunoSEQ. TCRdb's table, derived via immunoSEQ multiplex PCR, lists solely in-frame clones and lacks some. The table records approximately 90,000 clones, roughly 80% of them present only once. Specimen: uncultured baseline CD8+ T cells from peripheral blood mononuclear cells (PBMCs). This sequence joins TRBV5-1 and TRBJ1-1; D perhaps matches TRBD1 (5 bases). The receptor was isolated from a male donor with HIV. The CDR3 protein is CASSLLPGMDTEAFF. For the CDR3, the DNA is TGCGCCAGCAGCTTGCTACCAGGGATGGACACTGAAGCTTTCTTT.